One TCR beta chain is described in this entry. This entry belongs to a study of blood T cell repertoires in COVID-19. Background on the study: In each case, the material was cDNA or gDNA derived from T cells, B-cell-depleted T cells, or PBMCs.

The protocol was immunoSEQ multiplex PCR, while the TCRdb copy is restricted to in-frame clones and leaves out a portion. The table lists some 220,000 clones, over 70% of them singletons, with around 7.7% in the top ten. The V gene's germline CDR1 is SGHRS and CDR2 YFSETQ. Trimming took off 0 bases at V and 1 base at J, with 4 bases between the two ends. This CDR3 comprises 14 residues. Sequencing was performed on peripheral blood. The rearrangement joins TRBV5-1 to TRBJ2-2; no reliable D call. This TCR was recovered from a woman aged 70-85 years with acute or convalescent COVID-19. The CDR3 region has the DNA TGCGCCAGCAGCTTGGCCCTGAACACCGGGGAGCTGTTTTTT. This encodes CASSLALNTGELFF.